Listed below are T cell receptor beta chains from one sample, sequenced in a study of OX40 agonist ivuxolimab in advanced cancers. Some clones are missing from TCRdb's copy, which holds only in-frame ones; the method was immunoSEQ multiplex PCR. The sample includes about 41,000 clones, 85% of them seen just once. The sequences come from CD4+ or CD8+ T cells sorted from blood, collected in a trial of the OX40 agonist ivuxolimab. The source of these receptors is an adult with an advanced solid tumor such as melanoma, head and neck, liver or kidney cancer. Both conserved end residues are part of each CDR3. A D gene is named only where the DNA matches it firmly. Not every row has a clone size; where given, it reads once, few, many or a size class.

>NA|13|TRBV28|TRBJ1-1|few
TGTGCCAGCAAGGCAGGAGTGAACACTGAAGCTTTCTTT
CASKAGVNTEAFF
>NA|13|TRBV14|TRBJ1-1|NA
TGTGCCAGCAGCCGGGTCCCGAACACTGAAGCTTTCTTT
CASSRVPNTEAFF
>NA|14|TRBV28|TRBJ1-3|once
TGTGCCAGCGAGATTGGGGGGCCAGGAAACACCATATATTTT
CASEIGGPGNTIYF
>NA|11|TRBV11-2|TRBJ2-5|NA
TGTGCCAGCAGCTTTCATGAGACCCAGTACTTC
CASSFHETQYF
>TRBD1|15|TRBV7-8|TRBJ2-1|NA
TGTGCCAGCAGCTTAATCCGGACAGGGTATAGTGAGCAGTTCTTC
CASSLIRTGYSEQFF
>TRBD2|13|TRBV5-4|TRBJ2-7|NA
TGTGCCAGCGCACTAGCGGGAGGCTACGAGCAGTACTTC
CASALAGGYEQYF
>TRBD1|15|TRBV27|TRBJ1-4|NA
TGTGCCAGCAGTTTATTATGGACAGGGGTTGAAAAACTGTTTTTT
CASSLLWTGVEKLFF
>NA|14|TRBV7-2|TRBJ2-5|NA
TGTGCCAGCAGCTCCCGACTCTTCCAAGAGACCCAGTACTTC
CASSSRLFQETQYF
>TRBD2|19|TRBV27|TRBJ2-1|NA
TGTGCCAGCAGTTTATTTTTCGGGAGGGCCTTTTCCAGCTACAATGAGCAGTTCTTC
CASSLFFGRAFSSYNEQFF
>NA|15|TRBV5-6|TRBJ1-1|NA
TGTGCCAGCAGCTTCAGGGGCAGCCAGAACACTGAAGCTTTCTTT
CASSFRGSQNTEAFF
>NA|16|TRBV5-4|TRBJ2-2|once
TGTGCCAGCAGCTTAGGCGCGAATAGTATTTCCGGGGAGCTGTTTTTT
CASSLGANSISGELFF
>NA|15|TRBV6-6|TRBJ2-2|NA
TGTGCCAGCAGTTTACGGGACCTAAACACCGGGGAGCTGTTTTTT
CASSLRDLNTGELFF
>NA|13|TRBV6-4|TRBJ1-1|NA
TGTGCCAGCAGTGACTCGTGGACAACTGAAGCTTTCTTT
CASSDSWTTEAFF
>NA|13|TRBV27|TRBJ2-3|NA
TGTGCCAGCAGTTTATCGGACGGGGCCGCGCAGTATTTT
CASSLSDGAAQYF
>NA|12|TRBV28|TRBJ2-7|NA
TGTGCCAGCAGAAAGCCTACCTACGAGCAGTACTTC
CASRKPTYEQYF